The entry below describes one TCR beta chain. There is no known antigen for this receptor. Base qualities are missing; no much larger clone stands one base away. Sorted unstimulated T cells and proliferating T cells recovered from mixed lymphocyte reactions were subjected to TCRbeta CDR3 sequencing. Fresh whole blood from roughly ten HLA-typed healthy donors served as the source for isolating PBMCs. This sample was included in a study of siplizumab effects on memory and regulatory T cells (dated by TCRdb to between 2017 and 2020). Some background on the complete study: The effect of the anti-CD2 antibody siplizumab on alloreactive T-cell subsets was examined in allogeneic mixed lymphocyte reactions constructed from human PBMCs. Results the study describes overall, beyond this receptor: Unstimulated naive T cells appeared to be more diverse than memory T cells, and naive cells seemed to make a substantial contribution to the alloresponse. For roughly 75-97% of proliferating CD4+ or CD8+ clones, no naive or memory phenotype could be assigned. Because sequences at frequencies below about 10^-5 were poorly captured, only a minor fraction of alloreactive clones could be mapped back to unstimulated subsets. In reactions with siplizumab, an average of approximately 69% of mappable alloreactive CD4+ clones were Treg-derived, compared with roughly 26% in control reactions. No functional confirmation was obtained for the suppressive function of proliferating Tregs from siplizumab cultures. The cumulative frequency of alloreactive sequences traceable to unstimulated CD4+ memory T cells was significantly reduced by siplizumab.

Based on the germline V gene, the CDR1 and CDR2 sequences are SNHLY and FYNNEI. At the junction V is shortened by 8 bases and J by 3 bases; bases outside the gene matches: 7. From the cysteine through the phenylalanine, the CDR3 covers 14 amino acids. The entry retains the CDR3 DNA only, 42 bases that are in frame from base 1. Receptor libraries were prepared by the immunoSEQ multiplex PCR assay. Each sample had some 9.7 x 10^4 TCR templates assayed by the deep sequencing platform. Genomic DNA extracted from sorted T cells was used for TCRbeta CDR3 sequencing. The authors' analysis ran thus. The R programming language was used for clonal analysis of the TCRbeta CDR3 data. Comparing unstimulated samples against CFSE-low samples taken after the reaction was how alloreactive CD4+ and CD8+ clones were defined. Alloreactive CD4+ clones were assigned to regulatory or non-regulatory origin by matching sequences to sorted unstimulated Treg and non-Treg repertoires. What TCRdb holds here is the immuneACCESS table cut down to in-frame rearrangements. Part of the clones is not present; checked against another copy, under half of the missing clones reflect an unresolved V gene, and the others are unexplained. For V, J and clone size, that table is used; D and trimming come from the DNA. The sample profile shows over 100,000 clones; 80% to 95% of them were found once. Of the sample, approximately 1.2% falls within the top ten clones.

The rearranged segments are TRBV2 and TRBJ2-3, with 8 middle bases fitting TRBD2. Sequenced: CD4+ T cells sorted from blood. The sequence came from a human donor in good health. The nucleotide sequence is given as TGTGCCAGCCCGAGCGGGAGAAAAACAGATACGCAGTATTTT. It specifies CASPSGRKTDTQYF.